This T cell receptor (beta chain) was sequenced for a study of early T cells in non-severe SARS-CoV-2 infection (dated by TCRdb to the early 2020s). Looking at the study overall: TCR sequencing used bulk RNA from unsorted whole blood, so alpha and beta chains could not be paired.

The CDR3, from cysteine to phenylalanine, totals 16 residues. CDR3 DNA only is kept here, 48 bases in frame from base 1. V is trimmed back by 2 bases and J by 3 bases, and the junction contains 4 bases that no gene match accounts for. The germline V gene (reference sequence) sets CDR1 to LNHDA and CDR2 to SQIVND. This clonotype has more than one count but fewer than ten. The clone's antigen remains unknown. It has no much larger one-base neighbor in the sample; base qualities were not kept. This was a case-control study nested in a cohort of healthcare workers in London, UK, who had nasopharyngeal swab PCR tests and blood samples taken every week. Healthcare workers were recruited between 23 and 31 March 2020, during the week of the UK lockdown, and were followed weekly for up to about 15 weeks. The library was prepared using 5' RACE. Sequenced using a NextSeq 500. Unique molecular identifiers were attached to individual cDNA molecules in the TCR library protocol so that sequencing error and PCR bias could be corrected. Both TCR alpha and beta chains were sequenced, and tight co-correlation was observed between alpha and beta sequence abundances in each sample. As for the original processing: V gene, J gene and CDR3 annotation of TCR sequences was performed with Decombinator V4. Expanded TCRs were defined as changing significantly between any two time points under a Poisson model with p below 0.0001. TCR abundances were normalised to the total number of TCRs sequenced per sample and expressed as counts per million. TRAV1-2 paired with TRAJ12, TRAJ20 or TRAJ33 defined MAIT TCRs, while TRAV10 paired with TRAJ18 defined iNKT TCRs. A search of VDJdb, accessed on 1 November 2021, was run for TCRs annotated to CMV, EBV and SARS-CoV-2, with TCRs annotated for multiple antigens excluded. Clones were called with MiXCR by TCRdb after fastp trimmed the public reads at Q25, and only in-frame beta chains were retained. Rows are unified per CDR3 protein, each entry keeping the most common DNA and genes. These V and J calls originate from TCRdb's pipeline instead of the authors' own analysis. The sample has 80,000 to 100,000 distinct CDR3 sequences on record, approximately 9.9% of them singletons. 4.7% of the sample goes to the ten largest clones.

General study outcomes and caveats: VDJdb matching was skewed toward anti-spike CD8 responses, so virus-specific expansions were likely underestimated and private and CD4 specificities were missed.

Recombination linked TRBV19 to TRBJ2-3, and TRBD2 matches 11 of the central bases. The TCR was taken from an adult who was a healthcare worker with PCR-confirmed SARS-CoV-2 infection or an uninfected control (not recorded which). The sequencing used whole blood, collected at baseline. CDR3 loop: CASSIRLAGGTDTQYF. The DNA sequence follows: TGTGCCAGTAGTATACGCCTAGCGGGAGGAACAGATACGCAGTATTTT.